The next 4 T cell receptor beta chains were all read from a single sample in a study of shared clonotypes between healthy human individuals. This table comes from immunoSEQ multiplex PCR, and its TCRdb copy is limited to in-frame clones, with some not included. The table has roughly 330,000 clones, roughly 70% seen once; the top ten hold around a tenth. Sequencing was performed on memory CD4+ T cells sorted from blood. Subset given: CD45RA-negative fraction. These TCRs come from a man aged 25 to 45 in good health.

The chain has TRBV10-2 and TRBJ1-2, with TRBD1 identical over 9 bases. The CDR3 runs 15 residues. Germline V CDR1 and CDR2: WSHSY, SAAADI. The junction had 11 bases not matched to a gene; V was cut back by 7 bases and J by 5 bases. The CDR3 region is CASKGQGGIVYGYTF. As DNA, the CDR3 is TGCGCCAGCAAGGGACAGGGCGGGATTGTATATGGCTACACCTTC.

As to this clone: The limits of the CDR3 on the DNA are not certain, so only TCRdb's listed CDR3 is given. This chain connects TRBV18 to TRBJ2-3; the table gives TRBD2 as D, unverified against the DNA. The CDR3 is 19 amino acids in total, end residues counted. Looked up from germline, CDR1 is KGHSH and CDR2 is LQKENI. The CDR3 here is CASSLRAGGRAGSTDTQYF.

V and J are TRBV7-2 and TRBJ2-7; D possibly corresponds to TRBD2 (6 bases). The CDR3 consists of 15 residues. CDR1 is SGHTA, CDR2 FQGNSA, per germline. Trimming cost V 5 bases and J 0 bases, with 14 bases left between them. This CDR3 reads CASSPHPGSSYEQYF. The CDR3 DNA is TGTGCCAGCAGCCCACACCCCGGGAGCTCCTACGAGCAGTACTTC.

The CDR3 sequence is CASSLFAGDEKLFF. The CDR3 DNA is TGTGCCAGCAGTTTATTTGCAGGGGATGAAAAACTGTTTTTT. The J gene is TRBJ1-4, the V gene TRBV27; TRBD1 is a possible D gene (6 bases). The germline V gene encodes CDR1 MNHEY and CDR2 SMNVEV (reference sequence). The CDR3 spans 14 residues. V lost 1 base and J lost 6, with 9 bases in between. Combining the CDR3 with reference TRBV27 and TRBJ1-4 gives the whole variable domain EAQVTQNPRYLITVTGKKLTVTCSQNMNHEYMSWYRQDPGLGLRQIYYSMNVEVTDKGDVPEGYKVSRKEKRNFPLILESPSPNQTSLYFCASSLFAGDEKLFFGSGTQLSVL.